A selection of T cell receptor beta chains follows, all from one sample in a study of T cell repertoires in cytomegalovirus infection. Each CDR3 protein is one row after TCRdb ran MiXCR on the reads. The repertoire holds around 290,000 distinct CDR3 sequences, with under 30% as singletons. Input material: PBMCs. Every receptor here comes from a human donor in good health (CMV status not recorded). Some clones in this sample may be carry-over from other donors' samples. Both conserved end residues are part of each CDR3. The D gene is left open where the match is weak. Where a row states a size, it is once, few, many or the class of an expanded clone; other rows omit it.

TRBV29-1,few,TRBJ1-4,.,TGCAGCGTTGCGTCAGCAACTAATGAAAAACTGTTTTTT,CSVASATNEKLFF
TRBV6-1,few,TRBJ2-2,.,TGTGCCAGCAACCCAACAGGGAACACCGGGGAGCTGTTTTTT,CASNPTGNTGELFF
TRBV20-1,.,TRBJ2-1,TRBD2,TGCAGTGCTAGATCGGGGCGCGGGGGACATGAGCAGTTCTTC,CSARSGRGGHEQFF
TRBV6-6,.,TRBJ2-2,.,TGTGCCAGCAGTTACGCTAGCGAGCTGTTTTTT,CASSYASELFF
TRBV12-3/TRBV12-4,few,TRBJ2-1,TRBD2,TGTGCCAGCAGGCTAGCGGGAGGTTGGGGCAATGAGCAGTTCTTC,CASRLAGGWGNEQFF
TRBV28,.,TRBJ2-1,.,TGTGCCAGCACTTCTGAGAGGGCCAATGAGCAGTTCTTC,CASTSERANEQFF
TRBV9,.,TRBJ1-1,.,TGTGCCAGCAGCACCCGACAGACGGGGAACACTGAAGCTTTCTTT,CASSTRQTGNTEAFF
TRBV2,.,TRBJ1-6,.,TGTGCCAGCAGAGCTGACACGGCTGGGGGCTATAATTCACCCCTCCACTTT,CASRADTAGGYNSPLHF
TRBV7-2,many,TRBJ1-1,.,TGTGCCAGCAGCTCAGGGTCTCATAAGGTCGATGCAGCTTTCTTT,CASSSGSHKVDAAFF
TRBV6-5,many,TRBJ1-1,.,TGTGCCAGCAGTTACGGCGACAGGAACACTGAAGCTTTCTTT,CASSYGDRNTEAFF
TRBV20-1,.,TRBJ1-2,TRBD1,TGCAGTGCTGTAGACAGGGGTCCTAACTATGGCTACACCTTC,CSAVDRGPNYGYTF
TRBV20-1,few,TRBJ2-2,.,TGCAGTGCGCTTGAGGGACCCGGGGAGCTGTTTTTT,CSALEGPGELFF
TRBV29-1,.,TRBJ2-3,.,TGCAGCGTTGTGGGGTCGGGAGCGGGCACAGATACGCAGTATTTT,CSVVGSGAGTDTQYF
TRBV5-6,.,TRBJ2-7,.,TGTGCCAGCAGCTCTTTTCTTGGACAGCGGGCGCTCTACGAGCAGTACTTC,CASSSFLGQRALYEQYF
TRBV28,many,TRBJ2-2,TRBD2,TGTGCCAGCAGTTCCGGGACTAGCGGGACCGGGGAGCTGTTTTTT,CASSSGTSGTGELFF
TRBV6-2/TRBV6-3,few,TRBJ2-7,TRBD2,TGTGCCAGCAGTTACGTTAGCGGGAGTGCCGAGCAGTACTTC,CASSYVSGSAEQYF
TRBV11-2,many,TRBJ2-1,TRBD2,TGTGCCAGCAGCTTAGCAAGGACTAGCGGGAGTAATGAGCAGTTCTTC,CASSLARTSGSNEQFF
TRBV15,few,TRBJ1-2,.,TGTGCCACCAGCAGAGATCTAGGCAGCAGCTATGGCTACACCTTC,CATSRDLGSSYGYTF
TRBV7-2,.,TRBJ1-6,.,TGTGCCAGCAGCTTAGCGCACGGGCGGAATTCACCCCTCCACTTT,CASSLAHGRNSPLHF
TRBV12-3/TRBV12-4,many,TRBJ1-2,.,TGTGCCAGCAGTTTAGTGGAGGGAGTGGTTCACTTC,CASSLVEGVVHF
TRBV2,.,TRBJ2-7,TRBD2,TGTGCCAGCAGTGCCAGACTAGCGGGACCGTTTTACGAGCAGTACTTC,CASSARLAGPFYEQYF
TRBV7-2,many,TRBJ2-5,.,TGTGCCAGCAGCTCTTACGGCGAGGTGGAGACCCAGTACTTC,CASSSYGEVETQYF
TRBV10-3,few,TRBJ2-1,.,TGTGCCATCAGTGAGCTGGATTACAATGAGCAGTTCTTC,CAISELDYNEQFF
TRBV7-7,many,TRBJ2-5,TRBD2,TGTGCCAGCAGTCTGGGACTAGCGGGAGTACAGGAGACCCAGTACTTC,CASSLGLAGVQETQYF
TRBV7-2,many,TRBJ1-2,.,TGTGCCCTCAGCCCCGGAGTTAACCTTGGCTACACCTTC,CALSPGVNLGYTF
TRBV7-8,many,TRBJ1-5,.,TGTGCCAGCAGCTTCGATACAGGGTCCCGGCAGCCCCAGCATTTT,CASSFDTGSRQPQHF
TRBV24-1,few,TRBJ2-3,.,TGTGCCACCAGTGAGGGATTGCCAGATACGCAGTATTTT,CATSEGLPDTQYF